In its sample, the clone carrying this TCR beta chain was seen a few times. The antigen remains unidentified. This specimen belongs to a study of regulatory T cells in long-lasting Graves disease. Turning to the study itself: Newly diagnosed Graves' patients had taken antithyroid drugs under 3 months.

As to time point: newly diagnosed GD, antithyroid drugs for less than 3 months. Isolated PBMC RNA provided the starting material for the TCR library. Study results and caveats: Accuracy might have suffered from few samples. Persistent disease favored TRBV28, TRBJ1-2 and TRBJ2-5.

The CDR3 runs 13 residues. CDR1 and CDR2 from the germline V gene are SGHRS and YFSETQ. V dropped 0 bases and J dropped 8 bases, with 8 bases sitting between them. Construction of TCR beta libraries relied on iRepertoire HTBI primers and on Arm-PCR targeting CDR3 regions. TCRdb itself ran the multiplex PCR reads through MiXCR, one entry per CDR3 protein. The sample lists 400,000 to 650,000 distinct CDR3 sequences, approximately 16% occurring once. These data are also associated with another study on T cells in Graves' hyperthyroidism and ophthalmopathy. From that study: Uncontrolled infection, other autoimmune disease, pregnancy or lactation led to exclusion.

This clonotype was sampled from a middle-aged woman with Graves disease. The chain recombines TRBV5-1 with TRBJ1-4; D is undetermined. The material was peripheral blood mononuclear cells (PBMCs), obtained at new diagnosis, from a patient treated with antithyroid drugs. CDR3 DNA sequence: TGCGCCAGCAGCTTGGGTGGACCAGAAAAACTGTTTTTT. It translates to CASSLGGPEKLFF.